Listed here are 7 T cell receptor beta chains from one sample, sequenced in a study of T cells in Graves' hyperthyroidism and ophthalmopathy. TCR beta CDR3 region amplification was performed from RNA transcripts. The HTBI primer set was used in a first-round RT-PCR of the TCR CDR3. Each CDR3 protein is one row after TCRdb ran MiXCR on the multiplex PCR reads. Among 350,000 to 400,000 distinct CDR3 sequences listed, about 18% were seen once. Sequencing input: blood. The receptors come from a young man with Graves' ophthalmopathy.

This clonotype was counted ten times or more. This chain uses TRBV2 with TRBJ1-3; TRBD1 aligns across 11 bases. The ends lost 8 bases at V and 5 bases at J; junction bases unmatched: 11. Germline V gives CDR1 SNHLY, CDR2 FYNNEI. The CDR3 is 16 residues long. The CDR3 loop is CASRDRGVTYRNTIYF. In nucleotides, the CDR3 is TGTGCCAGCCGGGACAGGGGGGTCACCTATCGAAACACCATATATTTT.

This clonotype was observed many times. The chain joins TRBV6-1 to TRBJ2-1, with 8 bases that match TRBD1. CDR1 and CDR2 (germline): MNHNS, SASEGT. The V gene end was trimmed by 6 bases and the J gene end by 7 bases; junction bases not matched to a gene: 8. This CDR3 region has 14 residues. The CDR3, as DNA: TGTGCCAGCAGGGAACGGGACAGGCTGAATGAGCAGTTCTTC. Translated, it gives CASRERDRLNEQFF.

The genes are TRBV7-7 and TRBJ2-5; perhaps TRBD2 as D (6 bases). This CDR3 region has 13 residues. V was clipped by 7 bases and J by 5 bases, with 14 bases between them. Germline CDR1 SSHAT, CDR2 FNYEAQ (reference sequence). CDR3 region: CASTARGGETQYF. The CDR3 region has the DNA TGTGCCAGCACCGCCCGTGGGGGGGAGACCCAGTACTTC.

At least ten counts were recorded for this clonotype. The chain is built from TRBV7-9 and TRBJ2-5, with D possibly matching TRBD2 (5 bases). Trimming removed 6 bases at V and 4 bases at J, with 15 bases between. The CDR3 covers 14 residues. CDR1 SEHNR and CDR2 FQNEAQ come from the germline V gene (reference sequence). The CDR3 region has the DNA TGTGCCAGCAGGACCCCCGGGGTCGCAGAGACCCAGTACTTC. It specifies CASRTPGVAETQYF.

This clonotype has just a few counts. This chain links TRBV12-3 or TRBV12-4 with TRBJ1-1; D gene ambiguous. CDR3 size: 15 residues. Trimming cost V 5 bases and J 0 bases, with 13 bases left between them. CDR3: CASSERSRMNTEAFF. The CDR3 nucleotides read TGTGCCAGCAGTGAAAGGAGCAGAATGAACACTGAAGCTTTCTTT.

The table lists this clonotype with a few counts. The J gene is TRBJ1-2, the V gene TRBV28; weak D call: TRBD1 (6 bases). The CDR3 contains 14 residues. Germline lookup yields CDR1 MDHEN and CDR2 SYDVKM. Trimming removed 10 bases from V and 2 bases from J, with 17 bases in between. CDR3 loop: CATSPQGTNYGYTF. CDR3 DNA sequence: TGTGCCACCTCCCCCCAGGGGACCAACTATGGCTACACCTTC.

This chain connects TRBV20-1 to TRBJ2-7; TRBD1 agrees at 7 bases. Per the germline V gene, CDR1 is DFQATT and CDR2 is SNEGSKA (reference sequence). J lost 4 bases, V lost 3 bases, and 15 bases had no gene match. This CDR3 has 16 residues. For the CDR3, the DNA is TGCAGTGCTAGGGGGCCTGCTACAGGGGCAGTATACGAGCAGTACTTC. The encoded protein is CSARGPATGAVYEQYF.